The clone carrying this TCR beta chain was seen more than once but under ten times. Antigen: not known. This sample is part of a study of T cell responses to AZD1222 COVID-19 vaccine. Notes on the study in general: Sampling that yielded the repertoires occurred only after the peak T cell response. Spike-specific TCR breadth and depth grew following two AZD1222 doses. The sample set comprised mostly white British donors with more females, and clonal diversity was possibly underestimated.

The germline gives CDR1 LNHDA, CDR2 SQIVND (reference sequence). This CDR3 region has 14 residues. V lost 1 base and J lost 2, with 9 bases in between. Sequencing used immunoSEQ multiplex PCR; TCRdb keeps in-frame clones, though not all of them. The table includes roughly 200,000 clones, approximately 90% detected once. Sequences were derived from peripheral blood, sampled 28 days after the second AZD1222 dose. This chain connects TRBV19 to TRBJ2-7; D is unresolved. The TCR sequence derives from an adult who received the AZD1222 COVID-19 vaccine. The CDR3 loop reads CASSIGLKPYEQYF. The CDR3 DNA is TGTGCCAGTAGTATAGGACTCAAACCCTACGAGCAGTACTTC.